This passage covers 30 T cell receptor beta chains from one sample sequenced in a study of T cells in Graves' hyperthyroidism and ophthalmopathy. TCR beta CDR3 regions were amplified from RNA. During a first-round RT-PCR of the TCR CDR3, the HTBI primer set was used. TCRdb recomputed calls from the multiplex PCR reads with MiXCR, one row per CDR3 protein. In the table there are around 700,000 distinct CDR3 sequences, over 35% of which are singletons. Sequenced sample: blood. The receptors originated from a woman aged 35 to 49 with Graves' hyperthyroidism.

The rearrangement joins TRBV10-3 to TRBJ2-3; D might be TRBD2 (5 bases). CDR1 ENHRY and CDR2 SYGVKD come from the germline V gene. This CDR3 is 16 amino acids long. Trimming took off 0 bases at V and 6 bases at J, with 16 bases between the two ends. CDR3 coding DNA: TGTGCCATCAGTGAGTCGACGTCTAGCAGTCGGGATACGCAGTATTTT. Translated: CAISESTSSSRDTQYF.

The chain joins TRBV7-9 to TRBJ2-6; unclear D gene. The CDR3 sequence is 16 residues long. The V end was cut by 1 base, the J end by 0 bases, with 7 bases between. Per the germline V gene, CDR1 is SEHNR and CDR2 is FQNEAQ (reference sequence). The CDR3 DNA is TGTGCCAGCAGCTTAGGCACGAGCTCTGGGGCCAACGTCCTGACTTTC. Protein product: CASSLGTSSGANVLTF. Based on the CDR3 plus reference TRBV7-9 and TRBJ2-6, the full variable domain is DTGVSQNPRHKITKRGQNVTFRCDPISEHNRLYWYRQTLGQGPEFLTYFQNEAQLEKSRLLSDRFSAERPKGSFSTLEIQRTEQGDSAMYLCASSLGTSSGANVLTFGAGSRLTVL.

This clonotype was detected only once. CDR3 sequence reads: CASSSRALDTGELFF. Written as DNA, the CDR3 is TGCGCCAGCAGTTCCCGGGCCCTGGACACCGGGGAGCTGTTTTTT. The chain employs TRBV10-1 and TRBJ2-2, with D hard to call. With 5 bases removed from V and 3 bases from J, the gap between germline ends came to 13 bases. The CDR3 has 15 residues. Germline V gene data show CDR1 as WNHNN and CDR2 as SYGVQD (reference sequence).

The gene calls are TRBV25-1 and TRBJ1-2; weak D call: TRBD1 (6 bases). Germline V gives CDR1 MGHDK, CDR2 SYGVNS. With 8 bases removed from V and 8 bases from J, the gap between germline ends came to 12 bases. The length of the CDR3 is 11 residues. The CDR3 protein is CASAGTYGYTF. For the CDR3, the DNA is TGTGCCAGCGCGGGGACATACGGCTACACCTTC.

This clonotype was observed a handful of times. V usage is TRBV19 and J usage is TRBJ1-2, with 9 nucleotides matching TRBD1. This CDR3 is built from 14 residues. Germline V gene sequence: CDR1 LNHDA, CDR2 SQIVND (reference sequence). The J segment lost 4 bases and the V segment lost 5 bases, leaving 5 bases of the junction unmatched. The CDR3 coding sequence is TGTGCCAGTAGTCCCACAGGGGGCGTCTATGGCTACACCTTC. This gives the protein CASSPTGGVYGYTF.

Comment on this clonotype: Relative to the germline gene, one junction end is altered; a read error may explain this. The genes are TRBV12-3 or TRBV12-4 and TRBJ1-2, with no clear D. This CDR3 comprises 14 residues. The CDR3 loop reads CASSLDLGYGGYTF. Here the CDR3 DNA reads TGTGCCAGCAGCTTAGACCTGGGCTACGGTGGCTACACCTTC.

This clonotype was observed a handful of times. The V gene is TRBV5-4, the J gene TRBJ1-1, with 10 bases fitting TRBD1. V dropped 4 bases and J dropped 3; count of bases not matched to a gene: 9. Germline CDR1 reads SGHNT; CDR2 reads YYREEE (reference sequence). CDR3 length: 16 amino acids. CDR3 coding DNA: TGTGCCAGCAGCCCGTCTCTAGGGACAGGGGACACTGAAGCTTTCTTT. Its protein product is CASSPSLGTGDTEAFF.

The CDR3 nucleotides are TGTGCCAGCAGCCAAGAGACAGGGGTGAACGAGCAGTACTTC. The encoded protein is CASSQETGVNEQYF. V usage is TRBV7-8 and J usage is TRBJ2-7, with 8 bases that match TRBD1. J lost 5 bases, V lost 5 bases, and 8 bases had no gene match. The CDR3 runs to 14 residues. CDR1 and CDR2 from the germline V gene are SGHVS and FQNEAQ.

This clonotype was picked up many times. This sequence joins TRBV7-2 and TRBJ1-4; D unresolved. V lost 5 bases to trimming and J lost 4 bases, with 11 bases between them. This CDR3 spans 14 amino acids. Germline V CDR1 and CDR2: SGHTA, FQGNSA. CDR3 nucleotides: TGTGCCAGCAGCCCCGGACTGAGTAATGAAAAACTGTTTTTT. Amino acids: CASSPGLSNEKLFF.

This clonotype was seen ten or more times. The gene calls are TRBV5-6 and TRBJ2-7, with D hard to call. Germline V gives CDR1 SGHDT, CDR2 YYEEEE. This CDR3 spans 12 amino acids. Trimming left V 4 bases short and J 2 bases short, with 7 bases between. The CDR3 DNA follows: TGTGCCAGCAGCGGAGAGGCCTACGAGCAGTACTTC. Its translation: CASSGEAYEQYF. Complete variable domain (other parts from reference TRBV5-6 and TRBJ2-7): DAGVTQSPTHLIKTRGQQVTLRCSPKSGHDTVSWYQQALGQGPQFIFQYYEEEERQRGNFPDRFSGHQFPNYSSELNVNALLLGDSALYLCASSGEAYEQYFGPGTRLTVT.

The chain recombines TRBV28 with TRBJ2-5; D perhaps matches TRBD2 (5 bases). This CDR3 region has 11 residues. Germline CDR1 and CDR2: MDHEN and SYDVKM. Deletions cut 10 bases from V and 3 bases from J, with 9 bases between. Here the CDR3 reads CATQEEETQYF. The CDR3 region has the DNA TGTGCCACCCAGGAGGAAGAGACCCAGTACTTC.

The chain links TRBV10-2 to TRBJ1-6, with D possibly TRBD1 on 5 matching bases. This CDR3 has 22 residues. Germline V CDR1 and CDR2: WSHSY, SAAADI. V gave up 3 bases and J gave up 6 bases, with 33 bases separating them. CDR3 sequence: CASSDVRPGILFLVPFNSPLHF. The CDR3 region has the DNA TGCGCCAGCAGTGATGTTCGCCCAGGGATTTTATTCTTAGTGCCCTTTAATTCACCCCTCCACTTT.

About this clonotype itself: A much larger clone is a single base away; this may be a read error. This CDR3 reads CASTRTSGTEESPLHF. CDR3 nucleotides: TGTGCCAGTACCCGGACCTCCGGGACAGAGGAATCACCCCTCCACTTT. The V and J genes are TRBV19 and TRBJ1-6, with 7 positions matching TRBD1. This CDR3 contains 16 residues. The germline gives CDR1 LNHDA, CDR2 SQIVND (reference sequence). V shed 7 bases and J 10 bases; nucleotides not matched to a gene: 16.

The V gene is TRBV2, the J gene TRBJ1-1; D uncertain. The germline V gene has CDR1 SNHLY and CDR2 FYNNEI. CDR3 length equals 16 residues. V gave up 6 bases and J gave up 0 bases, with 17 bases separating them. The CDR3 bases are TGTGCCAGCAGACCTACGAGTGGTGGGCTGAACACTGAAGCTTTCTTT. Its translation: CASRPTSGGLNTEAFF.

This clonotype was seen only a few times. The CDR3 protein is CSVVQGGQYGYTF. The CDR3 bases are TGCAGCGTTGTACAAGGGGGTCAATATGGCTACACCTTC. This chain uses TRBV29-1 with TRBJ1-2; TRBD1 might be the D (6 bases). V was trimmed by 4 bases and J by 5 bases, leaving 14 bases between them. Germline V gene data show CDR1 as SQVTM and CDR2 as ANQGSEA. This CDR3 is 13 amino acids long.

In this sample, this clonotype turned up a few times. The chain links TRBV15 to TRBJ1-2; a possible D gene is TRBD1 (5 bases). The CDR3 has 15 amino acids. The germline gives CDR1 LNHNV, CDR2 YYDKDF (reference sequence). The V end was cut by 0 bases, the J end by 6 bases, with 14 bases between. The CDR3 nucleotides are TGTGCCACCAGCAGAGATTCAGGGAGCCGGGATGGCTACACCTTC. Its translation is CATSRDSGSRDGYTF.

Regarding this clonotype: This may be a read error: a much more frequent sequence differs by one nucleotide. CDR3 sequence reads: CASSSRYGCTF. The CDR3 coding sequence is TGTGCCAGCAGTTCCCGCTATGGCTGCACCTTC. The rearrangement links TRBV6-1 to TRBJ1-2; no clear D. This CDR3 has 11 amino acids. Per germline, CDR1 MNHNS and CDR2 SASEGT.

The chain joins TRBV7-9 to TRBJ2-3; possible D gene TRBD1, 5 bases. This CDR3 contains 12 residues. Germline loops: CDR1 SEHNR, CDR2 FQNEAQ (reference sequence). Trimming removed 6 bases at V and 8 bases at J, with 12 bases between. The chain's CDR3 is CASRLGAFTQYF. The CDR3 nucleotides are TGTGCCAGCAGGCTTGGGGCCTTTACGCAGTATTTT.

This clonotype was seen more than once but under ten times. With a much larger clone just one base away, this may be a read error. The rearrangement uses TRBV19 and TRBJ1-5, with D maybe TRBD1 (6 bases). Trimming cost V 4 bases and J 3 bases, with 13 bases left between them. Germline V gene lookup returns CDR1 LNHDA and CDR2 SQIVND (reference sequence). This CDR3 contains 15 residues. CDR3 protein: CASSSPRGDNQPQHF. In DNA, the CDR3 is TGTGCCAGTAGTAGCCCAAGGGGGGACAATCAGCCCCAGCATTTT.

In the case of this clonotype: The junction does not match germline at one end; this may be a read error. The chain is built from TRBV6-5 and TRBJ2-7, with D perhaps matching TRBD1 or TRBD2 (5 bases each). CDR3 size: 15 residues. Germline CDR1 MNHEY, CDR2 SVGAGI. The CDR3 protein is CAISYPGTVIDEQYF. CDR3 nucleotides: TGTGCCATCAGTTACCCCGGGACCGTTATTGACGAGCAGTACTTC.

CDR3 sequence reads: CSASGRKKGQGQTETQYF. The CDR3 DNA reads as TGCAGTGCTAGCGGCCGAAAAAAGGGACAGGGGCAAACCGAGACCCAGTACTTC. The chain employs TRBV20-1 and TRBJ2-5; 10 bases agree with TRBD1. The CDR3 spans 18 residues. CDR1 and CDR2 (germline): DFQATT, SNEGSKA (reference sequence). The V segment lost 3 bases and the J segment 5 bases; nucleotides outside the gene matches: 18.

This clonotype was counted ten times or more. This rearrangement joins TRBV12-3 or TRBV12-4 to TRBJ1-5; D possibly corresponds to TRBD1 (6 bases). The V end lost 6 bases, the J end lost 1 base, and 16 bases lay between the germline ends. The CDR3 sequence is 16 residues long. In DNA, the CDR3 is TGTGCCAGCAGCAAACCGGGACATATCAGCAATCAGCCCCAGCATTTT. As protein: CASSKPGHISNQPQHF.

In this sample, this clonotype turned up many times. The V gene is TRBV6-2 or TRBV6-3, the J gene TRBJ2-5; D is undetermined. Germline V CDR1 and CDR2: MNHEY, SVGEGT. V was cut by 6 bases and J by 4 bases, with 6 bases left in between. The length of the CDR3 is 11 residues. The CDR3 is CASSYTETQYF. CDR3 coding DNA: TGTGCCAGCAGCTACACAGAGACCCAGTACTTC.

This clonotype was detected a few times. The V call is TRBV2, the J call TRBJ2-2; unclear D gene. Germline CDR1 reads SNHLY; CDR2 reads FYNNEI. This CDR3 spans 10 amino acids. Deletions cut 6 bases from V and 9 bases from J, with 5 bases between. This CDR3 reads CASSFRELFF. The CDR3, as DNA: TGTGCCAGCAGCTTCAGGGAGCTGTTTTTT.

This clonotype was picked up many times. The V call is TRBV20-1, the J call TRBJ1-1, with 7 positions matching TRBD1. The CDR3 loop spans 13 amino acids. V gave up 6 bases and J gave up 0 bases; unmatched junction bases: 4. CDR1 DFQATT and CDR2 SNEGSKA come from the germline V gene (reference sequence). Here the CDR3 reads CSATGTVNTEAFF. Here the CDR3 DNA reads TGCAGTGCGACCGGGACAGTGAACACTGAAGCTTTCTTT.

V usage is TRBV7-2 and J usage is TRBJ2-7; possibly TRBD1 or TRBD2 for D (5 bases each). Trimming pared 6 bases from V and 5 bases from J, leaving 23 bases between. This CDR3 has 16 residues. From germline, CDR1 is SGHTA and CDR2 FQGNSA. For the CDR3, the DNA is TGTGCCAGCAGTTTCAGGGACCTCAACTTCGTCCACGAGCAGTACTTC. Amino acids: CASSFRDLNFVHEQYF.

This clonotype occurred many times. The J gene is TRBJ2-7, the V gene TRBV25-1, with 7 bases that match TRBD1. The germline V gene encodes CDR1 MGHDK and CDR2 SYGVNS. CDR3 size: 14 residues. The ends lost 4 bases at V and 2 bases at J; junction bases unmatched: 5. In DNA form, the CDR3 reads TGTGCCAGCAGTGCCGGGACAGCGACCTACGAGCAGTACTTC. Its protein product is CASSAGTATYEQYF.

This clonotype showed up many times. Sequence at one end of the junction differs from germline and may be a read error. This sequence joins TRBV5-1 and TRBJ1-1, with D unresolved. The length of the CDR3 is 13 residues. Germline CDR1 is SGHRS and CDR2 is YFSETQ. The CDR3 region has the DNA TGTGCCAGCAGGTCCGGTTCGAACACTGAAGCTTTCTTT. Amino acids: CASRSGSNTEAFF. The entire variable domain, with the rest obtained from reference TRBV5-1 and TRBJ1-1, is as follows: KAGVTQTPRYLIKTRGQQVTLSCSPISGHRSVSWYQQTPGQGLQFLFEYFSETQRNKGNFPGRFSGRQFSNSRSEMNVSTLELGDSALYLCASRSGSNTEAFFGQGTRLTVV.

This clonotype was counted between two and nine times. The J gene is TRBJ2-2, the V gene TRBV7-9, with 11 bases identical to TRBD1. Germline trimming cut 6 bases from V and 4 bases from J; bases unmatched to any gene: 7. Germline CDR1 reads SEHNR; CDR2 reads FQNEAQ (reference sequence). There are 16 residues in the CDR3. This CDR3 is CASSPGQGAGTGELFF. The DNA of the CDR3 is TGTGCCAGCAGTCCCGGACAGGGGGCGGGCACCGGGGAGCTGTTTTTT.

This clonotype has a count of ten or more. V is TRBV2 and J is TRBJ1-5; no firm D call. In germline, CDR1 is SNHLY, CDR2 FYNNEI. The CDR3 consists of 11 residues. V lost 6 bases, J lost 5 bases, and 5 bases lay in between. In nucleotides, the CDR3 is TGTGCCAGCAGGCGTGATCAGCCCCAGCATTTT. This sequence encodes CASRRDQPQHF.